This T cell receptor (beta chain) is drawn from a study of CD8 T cells in Susac syndrome. TCR beta sequences were obtained from blood CD8+ and CD4+ T cells. Germline CDR1 reads MNHEY; CDR2 reads SVGAGI. The CDR3 length is 13 residues. V lost 6 bases to trimming and J lost 1 base, with 10 bases between them. Random-hexamer reverse transcription was applied to about 0.45 to 1 ug RNA. TCRdb reanalysed the immunoSEQ multiplex PCR reads using MiXCR and keeps one entry per CDR3 protein. The repertoire holds around 220,000 distinct CDR3 sequences, with more than 85% as singletons. The J gene is TRBJ2-7, the V gene TRBV6-5; D is possibly TRBD2 (5 bases). The sequence came from a human donor with multiple sclerosis. Sequenced: CD8+ T cells from PBMCs. This CDR3 reads CASSPRRSYEQYF. CDR3 nucleotide sequence: TGTGCCAGCAGCCCGCGGAGGTCCTACGAGCAGTACTTC.